This T cell receptor beta chain was found in a study of quantifying T cell responses using KT2 cells (dated by TCRdb to the late 2010s). Context from the whole study: RNA was DNase-treated and reverse transcribed with TCR alpha and beta constant-region primers, mostly using SuperScript III. To prevent over-amplification, PCR2 was performed as a SYBR Green qPCR and halted at a predetermined fluorescence threshold. Under optimum conditions, the efficiency of the T4 ligation step was estimated to be more than 9%. General conclusions and limits of the study: Over several orders of magnitude, the number of KT2 alpha and beta sequences rose linearly with the number of KT2 cells put in. KT2 sequences were still detected at the lowest spike-in tested, roughly one KT2 cell per 100,000 PBMC. This TCR sequencing study did not compare the pipeline side by side with other TCR sequencing techniques. Saturation was seen in the detection of KT2 sequences when very high numbers of KT2 cells were spiked in.

Concerning this clonotype: Its binding antigen is unknown. One base away there is no much larger clone; base qualities are not given.

Receptor libraries were prepared by UMI-ligation and nested PCR. A single-stranded oligonucleotide bearing the Illumina SP2 sequence and a UMI was ligated to the 3' end of the cDNA with T4 RNA ligase 1. PCR1 was run for 4 cycles (98 degrees C for 15 s, 69 degrees C for 30 s, 72 degrees C for 40 s), and an equimolar mix of RC1.1 and RC1.2, covering TRBC1 and TRBC2, was used as the beta primer. From PCR2 onward, TCR alpha and beta chains were processed separately, and sample indices and Illumina adaptors were added. The UMI, placed after an 8-base spacer, consisted of 12 random nucleotides arranged as two hexamers with a spacer between them. Sequencing was done on an Illumina MiSeq using v2 2x251 paired-end chemistry, usually with around 12 samples per run. To increase diversity, roughly 4.5-7.5% PhiX DNA was added to each sequencing library. As for the authors' bioinformatics: Raw reads were converted to FASTQ with bcl2fastq and demultiplexed by dual indices using Demultiplexor. V and J genes were assigned by Decombinator through tag matching, with a single base-pair mismatch being allowed. Using UMIs, Collapsinator corrected both sequencing errors and the frequency errors that come from PCR heterogeneity. Decombinator identifiers were converted to nucleotide sequence by CDR3Translator, the sequences were translated to amino acids, and CDR3 was extracted using C- and N-terminal motifs. Each distinct KT2 TCR was counted as one cluster of KT2 sequences that shared a single unique molecular identifier. TCRdb reprocessed the public reads (quality trimming at Q25 with fastp, clone calling with MiXCR) and kept in-frame beta chains. Every CDR3 protein is listed once, alongside the most common genes and DNA of its rows. TCRdb's processing, not the authors', yielded these V and J calls. The sample table shows 40,000 to 50,000 distinct CDR3 sequences, and over 15% are seen once. Around two fifths of the sample lies in the top ten.

To test the sensitivity and accuracy of the pipeline, known numbers of KT2, a T cell clone whose TCR had already been sequenced, were spiked into unfractionated PBMC. KT2 cells were mixed with a fixed number of PBMC to create a range of KT2-to-PBMC ratios. Taken from the germline V gene, the CDR1 and CDR2 loops are SGDLS and YYNGEE. V and J are truncated by 4 bases and 15 bases respectively, leaving an intervening sequence of 20 bases. From the cysteine through the phenylalanine, the CDR3 covers 13 amino acids. CDR3 DNA is the only sequence kept; it has 39 bases, read in frame from the first base. Source material: PBMCs spiked with cells of the T cell clone KT2. The chain is made from TRBV9 and TRBJ2-1; the D gene is possibly TRBD1 or TRBD2, each agreeing over 5 bases. The origin of this receptor is a human donor. The nucleotides read TGTGCCAGCAGCCCTGGACTGGGGGTACCCATGTTCTTC. This gives the protein CASSPGLGVPMFF.